The sequence of this TCR beta chain was determined in a study of blood T cell repertoires in COVID-19 (dated by TCRdb to about 2020). Turning to the overall study: Samples from collaborators originated in the United States, Italy and Spain and spanned both the acute and convalescent phases of COVID-19. The samples were drawn from two sources: the first 160 participants of the ongoing ImmuneRACE study, and 950 to 1,500 subjects contributed by 6 global collaborators. The prospective study material was composed of cDNA or gDNA derived from T cells, B-cell-depleted T cells, or PBMCs. Deeply sampled blood TCRbeta repertoires from subjects exposed to, actively infected with, or recovered from COVID-19 were included in the dataset. The repertoires were released in a freely available public database meant as a resource for research on the immune response to SARS-CoV-2. HLA class I and class II types, where available, came from metadata supplied by the sample provider rather than from assay-based typing. Sample metadata almost always included a de-identified subject ID, COVID-19 status, age in years and sex.

Findings and caveats that apply to the study as a whole: Clinical and demographic metadata were provided uncurated, with the amount varying by source and participant.

Concerning this clone: No cognate antigen has been identified for it. Qualities for individual bases were not recorded, and no much larger clone is one base off.

For CDR1 and CDR2, the germline V gene lists MNHEY and SVGAGI. Inclusive of the bounding cysteine and phenylalanine, the CDR3 is 13 residues long. Kept here is only the CDR3 DNA, which spans 39 bases and is read in frame from base 1. Trimming removed 6 bases from V and 7 bases from J, leaving 15 bases between the germline ends. Enrolling through a virtual design, the prospective study's participants ranged in age from roughly 18 to 95 years and lived across more than 20 United States geographic areas. Cohort assignment in the prospective study relied on participant-reported clinical history from a screening survey and a study questionnaire. For ImmuneRACE Cohort 3, a participant was defined as recovered based on two consecutive negative NP/OP PCR tests, clearance by a healthcare professional, or resolution of symptoms. In the prospective study, whole blood, serum and a nasopharyngeal or oropharyngeal swab were collected from each participant by mobile phlebotomists. Over a roughly two-month period, participants in the prospective study had the option of providing additional blood draws and questionnaires. Before DNA extraction, prospective study blood samples were shipped either frozen or at room temperature.

TCRbeta CDR3 regions were amplified from genomic DNA by means of the immunoSEQ Assay, a bias-controlled multiplex PCR. The published analysis was carried out like this. The number of nucleated cells in each sample was estimated by amplification of reference gene primers within the assay. Sequence reads were collapsed and filtered to measure the absolute abundance of every unique TCRbeta CDR3 rearrangement. For each sample, productive Simpson clonality was calculated by taking the square root of Simpson's diversity index across productive rearrangements. Held by TCRdb, this immuneACCESS table contains in-frame sequences only and omits some clones. Under half of the omission traces to an unresolved V gene where checked; the cause of the rest is unknown. V and J calls and clone size are those listed in that table; D and trimming were worked out from the DNA. Within this sample are a few hundred thousand clones, with roughly 86% of them counted one time only. The ten largest clones take up around 1% of the sample.

The chain is made from TRBV6-5 and TRBJ1-1, with the D gene too uncertain to name. Sequences were obtained from PBMCs or T cells enriched from blood (not recorded which). This clonotype originated in a woman aged 30 to 39 who had recovered from COVID-19. The DNA is as follows: TGTGCCAGCAGCAAGAGGGTTTTTGGTGAAGCTTTCTTT. Translation gives CASSKRVFGEAFF.